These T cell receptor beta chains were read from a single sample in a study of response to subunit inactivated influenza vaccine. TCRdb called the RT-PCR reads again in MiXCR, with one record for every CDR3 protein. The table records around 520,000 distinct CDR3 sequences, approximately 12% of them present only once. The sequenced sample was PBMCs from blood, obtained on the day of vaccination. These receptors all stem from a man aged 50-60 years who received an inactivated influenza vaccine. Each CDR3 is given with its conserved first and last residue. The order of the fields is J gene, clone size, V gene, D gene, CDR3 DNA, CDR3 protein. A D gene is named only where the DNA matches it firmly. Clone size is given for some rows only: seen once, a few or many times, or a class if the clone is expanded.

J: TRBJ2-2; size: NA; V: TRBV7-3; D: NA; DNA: TGTGCCAGCAGCACATCGAACACCGGGGAGCTGTTTTTT; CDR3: CASSTSNTGELFF
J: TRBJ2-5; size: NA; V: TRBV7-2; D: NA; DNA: TGTGCCAGCAGCTTCCCAAACATCCTGGAGACCCAGTACTTC; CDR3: CASSFPNILETQYF
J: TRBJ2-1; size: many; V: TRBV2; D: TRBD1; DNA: TGTGCCAGCAGGGCCGGGACAGGGGGCTCCTACAATGAGCAGTTCTTC; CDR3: CASRAGTGGSYNEQFF
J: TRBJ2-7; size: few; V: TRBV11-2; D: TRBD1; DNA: TGTGCCAGCAGCTTAGACCCCGGACAGGGCCCCTACGAGCAGTACTTC; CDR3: CASSLDPGQGPYEQYF
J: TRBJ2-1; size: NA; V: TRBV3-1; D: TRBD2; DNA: TGTGCCAGCAGCCAAGTAATGGGAGGGGTAATAGGCAATGAGCAGTTCTTC; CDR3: CASSQVMGGVIGNEQFF
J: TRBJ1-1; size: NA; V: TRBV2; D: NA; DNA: TGTGCCAGCAGTGAACGGCCCGGGTCTACTGAAGCTTTCTTT; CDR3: CASSERPGSTEAFF
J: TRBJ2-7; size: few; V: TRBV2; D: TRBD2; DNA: TGTGCCAGCAATGAGCTAGCGGGAGGGAACTCCTACGAGCAGTACTTC; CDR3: CASNELAGGNSYEQYF
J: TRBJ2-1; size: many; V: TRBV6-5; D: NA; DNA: TGTGCCAGCACCTCCTACAATGAGCAGTTCTTC; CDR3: CASTSYNEQFF
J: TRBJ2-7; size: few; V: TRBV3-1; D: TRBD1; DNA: TGTGCCAGCAGCCAGTCGGGACAGTTCTACGAGCAGTACTTC; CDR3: CASSQSGQFYEQYF
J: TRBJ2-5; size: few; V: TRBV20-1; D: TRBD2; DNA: TGCAGTGCTCGCCCGGCCGGGACTAGCCGGACCCAGTACTTC; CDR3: CSARPAGTSRTQYF
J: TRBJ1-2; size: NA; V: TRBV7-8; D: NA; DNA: TGTGCCAGCAGCCGTGACGGTCTCTATGGCTACACCTTC; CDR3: CASSRDGLYGYTF
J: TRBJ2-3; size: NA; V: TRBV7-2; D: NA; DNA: TGTGCCAGCAGCTTATACCAATCCAGTAGCACAGATACGCAGTATTTT; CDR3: CASSLYQSSSTDTQYF
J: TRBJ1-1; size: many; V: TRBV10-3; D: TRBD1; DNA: TGTGCCATCAGTGAGAGGGGACAGGGCACTGAAGCTTTCTTT; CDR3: CAISERGQGTEAFF
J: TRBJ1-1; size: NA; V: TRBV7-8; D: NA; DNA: TGTGCCAGCAGCTTAGCGCGATTCAGGGGTCGGACTGAAGCTTTCTTT; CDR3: CASSLARFRGRTEAFF
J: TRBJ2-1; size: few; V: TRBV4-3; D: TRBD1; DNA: TGCGCCAGCAGCCCCATGGACGGGACAGGAAATTACAATGAGCAGTTCTTC; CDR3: CASSPMDGTGNYNEQFF
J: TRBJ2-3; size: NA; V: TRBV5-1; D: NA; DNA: TGCGCCAGCATGGGGGGAGATACGCAGTATTTT; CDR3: CASMGGDTQYF
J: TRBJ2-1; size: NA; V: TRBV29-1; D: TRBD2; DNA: TGCAGCGTTACTCCCCTACTAGCGGGAACACGCAATGAGCAGTTCTTC; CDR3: CSVTPLLAGTRNEQFF
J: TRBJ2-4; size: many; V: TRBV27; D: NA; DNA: TGTGCCAGCAGTTCACAGACAGTCGGCAAAAACATTCAGTACTTC; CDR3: CASSSQTVGKNIQYF
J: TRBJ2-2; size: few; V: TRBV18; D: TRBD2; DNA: TGTGCCAGCTCACCACCCAGGACTAGCGCCGGGGAGCTGTTTTTT; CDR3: CASSPPRTSAGELFF
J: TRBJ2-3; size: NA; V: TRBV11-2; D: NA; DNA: TGTGCCAGCAGCTTAGATCTGGGCAAAACAGATACGCAGTATTTT; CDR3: CASSLDLGKTDTQYF
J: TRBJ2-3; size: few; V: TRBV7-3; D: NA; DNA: TGTGCCAGCAGCTTAAGGCTAACGGGCACAGATACGCAGTATTTT; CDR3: CASSLRLTGTDTQYF
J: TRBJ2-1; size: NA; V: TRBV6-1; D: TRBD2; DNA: TGTGCCAGCACCTCCTCGGGACTAGCGGGGGGCTACAATGAGCAGTTCTTC; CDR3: CASTSSGLAGGYNEQFF
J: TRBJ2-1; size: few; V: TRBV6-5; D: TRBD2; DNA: TGTGCCAGCAGTTGGGGACTAGCGGCATCGGGTGAGCAGTTCTTC; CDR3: CASSWGLAASGEQFF
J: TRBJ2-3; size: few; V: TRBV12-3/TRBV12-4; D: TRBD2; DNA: TGTGCCACCGCCCGGGCGGGGGGTCCAGATACGCAGTATTTT; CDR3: CATARAGGPDTQYF
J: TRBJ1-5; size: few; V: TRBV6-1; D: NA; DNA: TGTGCCAGCAGTGGAGCAGGCGCTTATAGCAATCAGCCCCAGCATTTT; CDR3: CASSGAGAYSNQPQHF
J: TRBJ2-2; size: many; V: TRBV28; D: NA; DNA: TGTGCCAGCAGTTTCGGCGCAACAGGGCGGACCGGGGAGCTGTTTTTT; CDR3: CASSFGATGRTGELFF
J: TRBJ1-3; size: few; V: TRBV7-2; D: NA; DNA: TGTGCCAGCAGCCCCCGTTTCGGAAACACCATATATTTT; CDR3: CASSPRFGNTIYF
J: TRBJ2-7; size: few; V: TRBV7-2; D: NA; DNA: TGTGCCAGCAGCTTAACAGGGACGCCGGGACTTACCTACGAGCAGTACTTC; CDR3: CASSLTGTPGLTYEQYF
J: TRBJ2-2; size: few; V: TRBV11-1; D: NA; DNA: TGTGCCAGCAGCTTAGTGTTGCTATCTAGCACAGTATACACCGGGGAGCTGTTTTTT; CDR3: CASSLVLLSSTVYTGELFF
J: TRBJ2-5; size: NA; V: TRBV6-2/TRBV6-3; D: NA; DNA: TGTGCCAGCAGTTGGTCAGGGCCGCGGGAGACCCAGTACTTC; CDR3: CASSWSGPRETQYF
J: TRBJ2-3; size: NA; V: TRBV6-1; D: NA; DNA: TGTGCCAGCAGATCCCTGGGCGGGATGGCGCAGTATTTT; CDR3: CASRSLGGMAQYF
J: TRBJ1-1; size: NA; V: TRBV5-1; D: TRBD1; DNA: TGCGCCAGCAGCCTGGTGACAGGGGTTACCACTGAAGCTTTCTTT; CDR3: CASSLVTGVTTEAFF
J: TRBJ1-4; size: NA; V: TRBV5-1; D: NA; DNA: TGCGCCAGCAGCTTGAACACTGAAAAACTGTTTTTT; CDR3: CASSLNTEKLFF
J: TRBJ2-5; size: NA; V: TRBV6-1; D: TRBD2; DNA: TGTGCCAGCGGGGGACTAGCGGCTAACCAAGAGACCCAGTACTTC; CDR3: CASGGLAANQETQYF
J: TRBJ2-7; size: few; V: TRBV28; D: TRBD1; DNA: TGTGCCAGCAGTCCGACAGGGCTTGAGCAGTACTTC; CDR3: CASSPTGLEQYF
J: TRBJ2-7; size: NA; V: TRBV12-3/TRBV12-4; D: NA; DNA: TGTGCCAGCAGTTTGGGGGGGGGCGCTAGTTACGAGCAGTACTTC; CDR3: CASSLGGGASYEQYF
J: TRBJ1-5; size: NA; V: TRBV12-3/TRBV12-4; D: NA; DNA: TGTGCCAGCAGTTTAGAGGGTACTAGCAATCAGCCCCAGCATTTT; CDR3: CASSLEGTSNQPQHF
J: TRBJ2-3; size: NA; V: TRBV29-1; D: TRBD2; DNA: TGCAGCGCCTTAGGTCTAGCGGGAGGGCCGGGTGATACGCAGTATTTT; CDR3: CSALGLAGGPGDTQYF
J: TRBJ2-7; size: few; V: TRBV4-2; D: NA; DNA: TGTGCCAGCAGCCAAGAAGGGAAGGCTGACGAGCAGTACTTC; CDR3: CASSQEGKADEQYF
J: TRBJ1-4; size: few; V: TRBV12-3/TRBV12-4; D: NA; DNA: TGTGCCAGCAGTTTGTTGGGTGCTAATGAAAAACTGTTTTTT; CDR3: CASSLLGANEKLFF
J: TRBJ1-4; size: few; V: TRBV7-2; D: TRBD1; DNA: TGTGCCGTAGGGGGCGTTAATGAAAAACTGTTTTTT; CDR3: CAVGGVNEKLFF
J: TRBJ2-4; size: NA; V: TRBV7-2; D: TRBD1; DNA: TGTGCCAGCAGCTTACCGGGACAGGGGAGCCACATTCAGTACTTC; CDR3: CASSLPGQGSHIQYF
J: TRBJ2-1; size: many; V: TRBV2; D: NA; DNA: TGTGCCAGCAGGTGGGGGGACTCCTACAATGAGCAGTTCTTC; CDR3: CASRWGDSYNEQFF
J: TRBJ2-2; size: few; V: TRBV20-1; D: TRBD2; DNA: TGCTCTGTTCGGGGGGTGAACACCGGGGAGCTGTTTTTT; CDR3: CSVRGVNTGELFF
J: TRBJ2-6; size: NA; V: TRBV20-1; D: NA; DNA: TGCAGTGCAAACAGGGCGGAGGGGGCCAACGTCCTGACTTTC; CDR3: CSANRAEGANVLTF
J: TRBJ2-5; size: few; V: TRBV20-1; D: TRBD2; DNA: TGCAGTGCGCCCGGGACTAGCGGGGGGCCGCAAGAGACCCAGTACTTC; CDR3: CSAPGTSGGPQETQYF
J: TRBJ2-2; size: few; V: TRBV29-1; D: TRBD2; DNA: TGCAGCGTTGAAGAAGTTAGCGGGGATTACACCGGGGAGCTGTTTTTT; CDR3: CSVEEVSGDYTGELFF
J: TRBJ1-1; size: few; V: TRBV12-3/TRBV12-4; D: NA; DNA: TGTGCCAGCAGTCCAGGGGCTTCTCGGGCTGAAGCTTTCTTT; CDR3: CASSPGASRAEAFF
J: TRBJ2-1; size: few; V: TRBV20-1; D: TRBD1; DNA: TGCAGTGCTAGCCCATTTTGGGGACAGGGCTCAAATGAGCAGTTCTTC; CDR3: CSASPFWGQGSNEQFF
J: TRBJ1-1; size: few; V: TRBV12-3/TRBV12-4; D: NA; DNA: TGTGCCAGCAGTTTAGTAGGAGGGGGTTCCACTGAAGCTTTCTTT; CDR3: CASSLVGGGSTEAFF
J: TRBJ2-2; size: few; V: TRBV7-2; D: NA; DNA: TGTGCCAGCAGCTTGGGGCGTAGCGCGAACACCGGGGAGCTGTTTTTT; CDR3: CASSLGRSANTGELFF
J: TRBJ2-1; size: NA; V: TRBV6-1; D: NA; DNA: TGTGCCAGCAGCCCCCCAGGACGGGTTTACAATGAGCAGTTCTTC; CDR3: CASSPPGRVYNEQFF
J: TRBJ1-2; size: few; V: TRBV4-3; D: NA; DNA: TGCGCCAGCAGCCAAGGACAGGATCCGAACTATGGCTACACCTTC; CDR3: CASSQGQDPNYGYTF
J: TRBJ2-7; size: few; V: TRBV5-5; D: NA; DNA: TGTGCCAGCAGTCGGGGGTGGAGTGAGCAGTACTTC; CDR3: CASSRGWSEQYF